The 32 T cell receptor beta chains below were found in one sample sequenced in a study of T cells after somatic rescue of genetic block. Data came from immunoSEQ multiplex PCR; TCRdb stores just in-frame clones and leaves some out. The sample shows 95,000 to 120,000 clones, under 95% of them seen only once. The sequencing sample was made of peripheral blood mononuclear cells (PBMCs). These receptors were obtained from a woman between 18 and 30 years old.

The chain couples TRBV11-2 to TRBJ1-1; possibly TRBD1 for D (6 bases). Germline CDR1 and CDR2: SGHAT and FQNNGV. The CDR3 has 13 residues. Trimming removed 2 bases from V and 14 bases from J, with 18 bases in between. The CDR3 DNA reads as TGTGCCAGCAGCTTACCCGGGACATCTCAGGCCTTCTTT. Translating it yields CASSLPGTSQAFF.

This chain joins TRBV6-1 and TRBJ1-4, with D unresolved. Deletions cut 10 bases from V and 3 bases from J, with 15 bases between. CDR3 length: 14 amino acids. CDR1 is MNHNS and CDR2 is SASEGT in the germline V gene. CDR3 nucleotides: TGTGCCACCATTCACTTTGGGGCTAATGAAAAACTGTTTTTT. Translation gives CATIHFGANEKLFF.

The rearrangement links TRBV2 to TRBJ1-2; 8 nucleotides agree with TRBD1. The CDR3 runs 13 residues. The V gene's germline CDR1 is SNHLY and CDR2 FYNNEI. The V and J ends lost 6 bases and 7 bases, in that order; junction bases with no gene match: 7. The CDR3 spells CASSYKTGGGYTF. The CDR3 DNA reads TGTGCCAGCAGCTATAAAACAGGGGGTGGCTACACCTTC.

The chain couples TRBV19 to TRBJ2-2, with D perhaps assigned TRBD1 or TRBD2 (6 bases each). This CDR3 is 14 amino acids long. CDR1 is LNHDA and CDR2 is SQIVND in the germline V gene (reference sequence). Trimming left V 5 bases short and J 5 bases short, with 12 bases between. As DNA, the CDR3 is TGTGCCAGTAGTCAGGGGAGGATGACCGGGGAGCTGTTTTTT. Amino acids: CASSQGRMTGELFF. Full variable domain (rest looked up from reference TRBV19 and TRBJ2-2): DGGITQSPKYLFRKEGQNVTLSCEQNLNHDAMYWYRQDPGQGLRLIYYSQIVNDFQKGDIAEGYSVSREKKESFPLTVTSAQKNPTAFYLCASSQGRMTGELFFGEGSRLTVL.

This clone occurred once. The chain joins TRBV25-1 to TRBJ1-2; D might be TRBD1 (5 bases). Germline assignment: CDR1 MGHDK and CDR2 SYGVNS. The V end lost 4 bases, the J end lost 7 bases, and 13 bases lay between the germline ends. The CDR3 is 13 residues long. Here the CDR3 DNA reads TGTGCCAGCAGTGTGAATCTGAGGGGTGGCTACACCTTC. Translated: CASSVNLRGGYTF.

The CDR3 is CASSERQPSSAKNIQYF. The CDR3, as DNA: TGTGCCAGCAGTGAAAGACAGCCATCCTCAGCCAAAAACATTCAGTACTTC. The rearrangement links TRBV25-1 to TRBJ2-4, with a tentative D call TRBD1 (5 bases). Germline V gives CDR1 MGHDK, CDR2 SYGVNS. The CDR3 is 17 residues long. Trimming cost V 2 bases and J 0 bases, with 14 bases left between them.

The J gene is TRBJ1-2, the V gene TRBV2; D ambiguous. Germline V gene data show CDR1 as SNHLY and CDR2 as FYNNEI. The length of the CDR3 is 11 residues. Between the trimmed V and J ends, which lost 7 bases and 2 bases, there was a span of 5 bases. CDR3 sequence: CASTQNYGYTF. The CDR3 DNA follows: TGTGCCAGCACACAAAACTATGGCTACACCTTC.

V and J are TRBV5-1 and TRBJ2-1, with D perhaps TRBD2 (5 bases). The germline V gene encodes CDR1 SGHRS and CDR2 YFSETQ. V lost 0 bases and J lost 6, with 16 bases in between. The CDR3 loop spans 16 amino acids. The CDR3 reads CASSLVAGPRGNEQFF. CDR3 nucleotides: TGCGCCAGCAGCTTGGTGGCGGGCCCTCGTGGCAATGAGCAGTTCTTC.

This clone was seen just once. The genes are TRBV7-8 and TRBJ2-5; 11 bases are a match to TRBD2. Germline V gene sequence: CDR1 SGHVS, CDR2 FQNEAQ. The length of the CDR3 is 18 residues. The J segment lost 7 bases and the V segment lost 3 bases, leaving 16 bases of the junction unmatched. The CDR3 region is CASSFPLLAGDSLLTQYF. DNA for the CDR3: TGTGCCAGCAGCTTTCCCTTACTAGCGGGGGACTCCCTCCTGACCCAGTACTTC.

This chain connects TRBV6-5 to TRBJ1-1, with D unclear. The germline V and J ends were trimmed by 0 bases and 0 bases, with 8 bases remaining between them. The CDR3 contains 15 residues. Germline CDR1 reads MNHEY; CDR2 reads SVGAGI. The CDR3 loop reads CASSYSPGMNTEAFF. Written as DNA, the CDR3 is TGTGCCAGCAGTTACTCTCCAGGTATGAACACTGAAGCTTTCTTT.

The chain combines TRBV5-8 with TRBJ1-4; D possibly corresponds to TRBD1 (6 bases). V was shortened by 7 bases and J by 7 bases, with 17 bases between the two germline ends. This CDR3 has 14 residues. CDR1 is SGHTS, CDR2 YDEGEE, per germline. The CDR3 loop reads CASGSGQGTEKLFF. DNA for the CDR3: TGTGCCAGCGGCTCGGGCCAGGGGACTGAAAAACTGTTTTTT.

The genes are TRBV4-3 and TRBJ2-3, with TRBD2 identical over 7 bases. V was pared by 3 bases and J by 2 bases, with 5 bases of the junction left unmatched. This CDR3 spans 15 amino acids. Germline CDR1 is LGHNA and CDR2 is YSLEER. The CDR3 region is CASSQGAGITDTQYF. The DNA for the CDR3 is TGCGCCAGCAGCCAGGGAGCGGGGATCACAGATACGCAGTATTTT.

This clone was recorded once. V is TRBV11-3 and J is TRBJ1-1, with TRBD1 identical over 10 bases. The CDR3 spans 15 residues. Germline values: CDR1 SGHNT, CDR2 YENEEA. The ends lost 2 bases at V and 4 bases at J; junction bases unmatched: 4. CDR3 region: CASSLPGQGVTEAFF. In DNA form, the CDR3 reads TGTGCCAGCAGCTTACCTGGACAGGGGGTCACTGAAGCTTTCTTT.

The rearrangement joins TRBV28 to TRBJ1-2, with unresolved D. Trimming removed 1 base at V and 4 bases at J, with 1 base between. Per the germline V gene, CDR1 is MDHEN and CDR2 is SYDVKM. The CDR3 spans 11 residues. CDR3 amino acids: CASSLSYGYTF. The CDR3 nucleotides read TGTGCCAGCAGTTTATCCTATGGCTACACCTTC.

The chain combines TRBV2 with TRBJ1-5, with a weak D call TRBD1 (6 bases). The CDR3 spans 18 residues. The V end was cut by 1 base, the J end by 0 bases, with 16 bases between. Germline V CDR1 and CDR2: SNHLY, FYNNEI. The CDR3 region has the DNA TGTGCCAGCAGTGAAGAAGGGGGGGCGGGATATAGCAATCAGCCCCAGCATTTT. Encoded protein: CASSEEGGAGYSNQPQHF.

The CDR3 nucleotides read TGTGCCAGCAGCTTAGCCGGGACAGGGATAAGAACTAACTATGGCTACACCTTC. Its translation is CASSLAGTGIRTNYGYTF. The chain uses TRBV11-3 and TRBJ1-2; 9 bases match TRBD1. The CDR3 is 18 residues long. Germline assignment: CDR1 SGHNT and CDR2 YENEEA. The V segment lost 1 base and the J segment 0 bases; nucleotides outside the gene matches: 9.

The CDR3 DNA sequence: TGTGCCAGCAGCTTCATAAACACCGGGGAGCTGTTTTTT. Translated, it gives CASSFINTGELFF. The rearrangement joins TRBV7-6 to TRBJ2-2; D remains ambiguous. CDR3 length: 13 residues. The V and J ends lost 3 bases and 2 bases respectively, with 4 bases between them. Per the germline V gene, CDR1 is SGHVS and CDR2 is FNYEAQ.

V gene TRBV5-4 combines with J gene TRBJ2-3; the D call may be TRBD1 or TRBD2 (6 bases each). The CDR3 contains 16 residues. From germline, CDR1 is SGHNT and CDR2 YYREEE (reference sequence). Trimming took off 0 bases at V and 1 base at J, with 12 bases between the two ends. This CDR3 reads CASSLGPGAGTDTQYF. The CDR3, as DNA: TGTGCCAGCAGCTTGGGGCCGGGGGCGGGCACAGATACGCAGTATTTT.

The chain employs TRBV30 and TRBJ1-1; TRBD1 matches 12 bases. CDR1 and CDR2 (germline): GTSNPN, SVGIG (reference sequence). CDR3 length: 18 residues. The junction had 14 bases not matched to a gene; V was cut back by 5 bases and J by 1 base. The CDR3 sequence is CAWYRDRGLPGWNTEAFF. The CDR3 DNA reads as TGTGCCTGGTACCGGGACAGGGGGCTCCCTGGATGGAACACTGAAGCTTTCTTT.

CDR3 nucleotides: TGCAGCGCTGGGGTGACAGCTCGAGGAGAGACCCAGTACTTC. Encoded protein: CSAGVTARGETQYF. The rearrangement links TRBV29-1 to TRBJ2-5; TRBD1 might be the D (5 bases). The germline V gene encodes CDR1 SQVTM and CDR2 ANQGSEA. Deletions cut 7 bases from V and 4 bases from J, with 19 bases between. The CDR3 loop spans 14 amino acids.

Concerning this clone itself: Distinct nucleotide sequences in the sample also encode this CDR3. The chain employs TRBV2 and TRBJ2-7; possibly TRBD1 for D (7 bases). The CDR3 is 14 residues long. The V end was cut by 8 bases, the J end by 1 base, with 15 bases between. Germline V gives CDR1 SNHLY, CDR2 FYNNEI. Here the CDR3 reads CASRRTGGSYEQYF. DNA of the CDR3: TGTGCCAGCCGGAGGACAGGAGGGTCCTACGAGCAGTACTTC.

The chain joins TRBV11-2 to TRBJ2-3, with D uncertain. The CDR3 extends over 13 amino acids. Germline CDR1 is SGHAT and CDR2 is FQNNGV. V shed 1 base and J shed 0 bases, with 2 bases lying between them. CDR3 region: CASSLGSTDTQYF. CDR3 DNA: TGTGCCAGCAGCTTAGGCAGCACAGATACGCAGTATTTT.

The genes are TRBV7-8 and TRBJ2-1, with 11 bases matching TRBD1. Germline trimming cut 1 base from V and 7 bases from J; bases unmatched to any gene: 6. The CDR3 runs 16 residues. In germline, CDR1 is SGHVS, CDR2 FQNEAQ. The CDR3 is CASSLEDRGPGNEQFF. The CDR3 bases are TGTGCCAGCAGCTTAGAGGACAGGGGGCCGGGGAATGAGCAGTTCTTC.

The chain links TRBV7-2 to TRBJ2-1; D is undetermined. Germline V gene sequence: CDR1 SGHTA, CDR2 FQGNSA. Trimming cost V 5 bases and J 0 bases, with 14 bases left between them. The CDR3 contains 16 residues. DNA for the CDR3: TGTGCCAGCAGCCCCGCAGCCTGGAGCTCCTACAATGAGCAGTTCTTC. It specifies CASSPAAWSSYNEQFF.

The CDR3 bases are TGTGCCAGCAGCTCCTCAGGGACCGGGGAGCTGTTTTTT. This gives the protein CASSSSGTGELFF. The chain uses TRBV13 and TRBJ2-2; maybe TRBD1 (5 bases). Looked up from germline, CDR1 is PRHDT and CDR2 is FYEKMQ (reference sequence). Trimming stripped 4 bases from V and 5 bases from J, with 8 bases between. The CDR3 runs 13 residues.

The DNA for the CDR3 is TGTGCCAGTAGTATCCGGCAGGGCCTCTCCTACGAGCAGTACTTC. Amino acids: CASSIRQGLSYEQYF. V gene TRBV19 combines with J gene TRBJ2-7; perhaps TRBD1 as D (5 bases). CDR1 is LNHDA, CDR2 SQIVND, per germline (reference sequence). With 3 bases removed from V and 0 bases from J, the gap between germline ends came to 12 bases. CDR3 length equals 15 residues. Supplemented by reference TRBV19 and TRBJ2-7, the full variable domain reads DGGITQSPKYLFRKEGQNVTLSCEQNLNHDAMYWYRQDPGQGLRLIYYSQIVNDFQKGDIAEGYSVSREKKESFPLTVTSAQKNPTAFYLCASSIRQGLSYEQYFGPGTRLTVT.

V gene TRBV10-2 combines with J gene TRBJ2-5; 13 positions match TRBD2. Germline CDR1 and CDR2: WSHSY and SAAADI. The CDR3 is 16 residues long. J lost 5 bases, V lost 4 bases, and 7 bases had no gene match. CDR3 loop: CASSAKLAGGLETQYF. The CDR3 region has the DNA TGCGCCAGCAGTGCAAAACTAGCGGGGGGGCTGGAGACCCAGTACTTC.

The J gene is TRBJ1-5, the V gene TRBV30; D ambiguous. Germline V gives CDR1 GTSNPN, CDR2 SVGIG (reference sequence). V lost 2 bases and J 5 bases, leaving 16 bases between the germline ends. The CDR3 is 15 amino acids. Here the CDR3 reads CAWSPGLFGDQPQHF. Written as DNA, the CDR3 is TGTGCCTGGAGTCCGGGCCTATTTGGGGATCAGCCCCAGCATTTT.

This chain links TRBV6-4 with TRBJ2-3; D gene ambiguous. The germline V gene encodes CDR1 MRHNA and CDR2 SNTAGT. Trimming shortened V by 4 bases and J by 0 bases, and 8 bases separated the two germline ends. This CDR3 is built from 14 residues. CDR3 residues: CASSVGFSTDTQYF. Written as DNA, the CDR3 is TGTGCCAGCAGTGTCGGATTTAGCACAGATACGCAGTATTTT.

Here the CDR3 reads CASSIGHGTDTQETQYF. The CDR3 nucleotides are TGCGCCAGCAGCATTGGTCATGGGACGGACACTCAAGAGACCCAGTACTTC. This chain uses TRBV4-1 with TRBJ2-5, with D perhaps assigned TRBD1 or TRBD2 (5 bases each). The CDR3 covers 17 residues. From germline, CDR1 is MGHRA and CDR2 YSYEKL. Trimming cost V 5 bases and J 2 bases, with 21 bases left between them.

This chain joins TRBV7-9 and TRBJ2-2; TRBD2 might be the D (5 bases). This CDR3 region has 15 residues. V was pared by 4 bases and J by 6 bases, with 15 bases between. Germline assignment: CDR1 SEHNR and CDR2 FQNEAQ (reference sequence). The CDR3: CASSYRERSAGELFF. CDR3 DNA: TGTGCCAGCAGCTACCGGGAAAGGAGCGCCGGGGAGCTGTTTTTT.

V is TRBV4-1 and J is TRBJ2-1, with D tentatively TRBD1 (6 bases). Germline V gene data show CDR1 as MGHRA and CDR2 as YSYEKL. The CDR3 loop spans 17 amino acids. Trimming stripped 0 bases from V and 0 bases from J, with 12 bases between. This CDR3 reads CASSQDVRGHSYNEQFF. The CDR3 nucleotides are TGCGCCAGCAGCCAAGATGTCAGGGGCCACTCCTACAATGAGCAGTTCTTC.